The T cell receptor (beta chain) under discussion was sequenced for a study of OX40 agonist ivuxolimab in advanced cancers. Looking at the study overall: With ivuxolimab, an agonistic anti-OX40 (CD134) antibody, patients were treated. Each dose-escalation patient presented with hepatocellular carcinoma, melanoma, renal cell or head and neck cancer. The study reported partial responses in three patients: one hepatocellular carcinoma, two cutaneous melanoma.

The table came from immunoSEQ multiplex PCR; TCRdb's copy has only in-frame clones and leaves some out. The repertoire holds under 75,000 clones, with about 86% as singletons. Findings and limits, study-wide: Partial responders at 0.1-3.0 mg/kg had among the lowest clonal expansion.

A word on this clone: Its antigen is unknown.

Germline CDR1 reads MNHNY; CDR2 reads SVGAGI (reference sequence). The trim removed 6 bases at V and 8 bases at J, leaving 7 bases unmatched. The CDR3 loop spans 14 amino acids. Source: CD4+ or CD8+ T cells sorted from blood, taken in a trial of the OX40 agonist ivuxolimab. The V and J genes are TRBV6-6 and TRBJ1-6, with 7 bases lining up with TRBD1. This TCR derives from an adult with an advanced solid tumor such as melanoma, head and neck, liver or kidney cancer. CDR3: CASSRSGTDSPLHF. CDR3 DNA sequence: TGTGCCAGCAGCCGATCAGGGACAGATTCACCCCTCCACTTT.